These 23 T cell receptor beta chains originate from one sample sequenced in a study of cytomegalovirus exposure and HLA in healthy donors. Here immunoSEQ multiplex PCR was the method, and the copy in TCRdb shows in-frame clones only, minus some. This sample has 100,000 to 150,000 clones, with about 90% found just once. Sequencing was carried out using PBMCs. These receptors came from a man younger than 40 in good health and CMV-seronegative.

The chain recombines TRBV7-2 with TRBJ2-1; a weak D match, TRBD2 (6 bases). Germline V gives CDR1 SGHTA, CDR2 FQGNSA. V lost 1 base to trimming and J lost 1 base, with 11 bases between them. The CDR3 runs to 16 residues. This CDR3 is CASSLGLAGSYNEQFF. DNA of the CDR3: TGTGCCAGCAGCTTAGGGCTTGCGGGGTCCTACAATGAGCAGTTCTTC. Combining the CDR3 with reference TRBV7-2 and TRBJ2-1 gives the whole variable domain GAGVSQSPSNKVTEKGKDVELRCDPISGHTALYWYRQSLGQGLEFLIYFQGNSAPDKSGLPSDRFSAERTGGSVSTLTIQRTQQEDSAVYLCASSLGLAGSYNEQFFGPGTRLTVL.

The chain employs TRBV5-1 and TRBJ2-3, with TRBD1 matching 8 bases. This CDR3 has 14 amino acids. CDR1 is SGHRS, CDR2 YFSETQ, per germline. V lost 1 base and J lost 6; bases outside the gene matches: 4. Here the CDR3 DNA reads TGCGCCAGCAGCTTGTCAACAGGGGGGGATACGCAGTATTTT. This sequence encodes CASSLSTGGDTQYF. Full variable domain (missing parts from reference TRBV5-1 and TRBJ2-3): KAGVTQTPRYLIKTRGQQVTLSCSPISGHRSVSWYQQTPGQGLQFLFEYFSETQRNKGNFPGRFSGRQFSNSRSEMNVSTLELGDSALYLCASSLSTGGDTQYFGPGTRLTVL.

This clone was detected once. Sequence at one end of the junction differs from germline and may be a read error. The gene calls are TRBV7-7 and TRBJ2-5; a weak D match, TRBD2 (6 bases). CDR1 SSHAT and CDR2 FNYEAQ come from the germline V gene (reference sequence). CDR3 size: 14 residues. CDR3 sequence reads: CASSPRASGGTQYF. The CDR3 nucleotides are TGTGCTAGCAGCCCCCGGGCCTCCGGGGGGACCCAGTACTTC.

J is TRBJ2-7 and V is TRBV6-6; 8 bases are shared with TRBD1. Germline assignment: CDR1 MNHNY and CDR2 SVGAGI (reference sequence). V shed 10 bases, J shed 3 bases, and the junction held 5 bases outside the gene matches. This CDR3 spans 12 amino acids. CDR3 in amino acids: CATGQGVYEQYF. For the CDR3, the DNA is TGTGCCACCGGACAGGGAGTCTACGAGCAGTACTTC.

This sequence joins TRBV4-1 and TRBJ2-7, with 12 nucleotides matching TRBD2. CDR3 length: 17 residues. From germline, CDR1 is MGHRA and CDR2 YSYEKL. The J segment lost 3 bases and the V segment lost 1 base, leaving 7 bases of the junction unmatched. For the CDR3, the DNA is TGCGCCAGCAGCCAAGTCGGGACTAGCGGGTCCTTCTACGAGCAGTACTTC. Translated, it gives CASSQVGTSGSFYEQYF.

The chain has TRBV18 and TRBJ2-1; 9 bases match TRBD1. The CDR3 length is 13 residues. J lost 6 bases, V lost 6 bases, and 3 bases had no gene match. Germline V gene data show CDR1 as KGHSH and CDR2 as LQKENI. The DNA of the CDR3 is TGTGCCAGCTCGTGGACAGGGGCCAATGAGCAGTTCTTC. Translation gives CASSWTGANEQFF.

V gene TRBV5-1 combines with J gene TRBJ1-4; weak D call: TRBD1 (6 bases). The V gene's germline CDR1 is SGHRS and CDR2 YFSETQ. V was clipped by 1 base and J by 4 bases, with 14 bases between them. The CDR3 contains 16 residues. The CDR3 sequence is CASSLSTGPGNEKLFF. The CDR3 DNA is TGCGCCAGCAGCTTGTCGACAGGTCCGGGTAATGAAAAACTGTTTTTT.

V is TRBV28 and J is TRBJ2-7; no definite D call. Germline-derived CDR1 and CDR2 are MDHEN and SYDVKM. V lost 7 bases to trimming and J lost 0 bases, with 16 bases between them. The length of the CDR3 is 15 residues. CDR3 sequence (DNA): TGTGCCAGCATTCCCTGGCGGAATAGCTCCTACGAGCAGTACTTC. It translates to CASIPWRNSSYEQYF.

The genes are TRBV6-5 and TRBJ2-1, with D tentatively TRBD2 (6 bases). The CDR3 is 16 amino acids. Trimming cost V 0 bases and J 7 bases, with 16 bases left between them. The V gene's germline CDR1 is MNHEY and CDR2 SVGAGI. The CDR3 spells CASSYSTIGGGNEQFF. In DNA form, the CDR3 reads TGTGCCAGCAGTTACTCGACAATCGGGGGTGGTAATGAGCAGTTCTTC.

In this sample, this clone turned up a few times. The CDR3 sequence is CATSRDILRTGSFLGANVLTF. The CDR3 DNA sequence: TGTGCCACCAGCAGAGATATCCTACGGACAGGGTCCTTCCTTGGGGCCAACGTCCTGACTTTC. This chain uses TRBV15 with TRBJ2-6; 8 nucleotides align to TRBD1. Germline-derived CDR1 and CDR2 are LNHNV and YYDKDF (reference sequence). Germline trimming cut 0 bases from V and 3 bases from J; bases unmatched to any gene: 16. The CDR3 totals 21 residues.

This chain links TRBV9 with TRBJ2-3; TRBD2 aligns across 11 bases. Germline values: CDR1 SGDLS, CDR2 YYNGEE. After removal of 0 bases from V and 6 bases from J, the junction contained 9 bases not matched to a gene. This CDR3 comprises 17 residues. In DNA form, the CDR3 reads TGTGCCAGCAGCGTAGTCCCGCTTAGCGGGGGGGCGGATACGCAGTATTTT. Translation gives CASSVVPLSGGADTQYF.

V gene TRBV2 combines with J gene TRBJ2-3; TRBD1 aligns across 8 bases. The CDR3 length is 14 residues. Germline CDR1 SNHLY, CDR2 FYNNEI. V lost 5 bases and J lost 3; bases outside the gene matches: 4. The CDR3 loop reads CASSLRGLTDTQYF. CDR3 sequence (DNA): TGTGCCAGCAGTCTCAGGGGGCTAACAGATACGCAGTATTTT.

V usage is TRBV14 and J usage is TRBJ2-3, with 7 bases matching TRBD2. Per germline, CDR1 SGHDN and CDR2 FVKESK. The CDR3 loop spans 15 amino acids. Trimming took 4 bases from V and 1 from J; bases not matched to a gene: 5. The chain's CDR3 is CASSPRAGGTDTQYF. The DNA of the CDR3 is TGTGCCAGCAGCCCGCGGGCGGGGGGCACAGATACGCAGTATTTT.

V gene TRBV7-9 combines with J gene TRBJ1-2; D is possibly TRBD1 (6 bases). This CDR3 region has 12 residues. Trimming removed 6 bases at V and 2 bases at J, with 7 bases between. Germline V gene lookup returns CDR1 SEHNR and CDR2 FQNEAQ (reference sequence). The CDR3 sequence: CASSTGNYGYTF. The CDR3, as DNA: TGTGCCAGCAGTACAGGGAACTATGGCTACACCTTC.

The V gene is TRBV2, the J gene TRBJ1-2; D gene unclear. Looked up from germline, CDR1 is SNHLY and CDR2 is FYNNEI. This CDR3 is built from 13 residues. Trimming took 1 base from V and 8 from J, leaving 11 bases between them. The CDR3 reads CASSEGREVGYTF. As DNA, the CDR3 is TGTGCCAGCAGTGAAGGAAGGGAGGTGGGCTACACCTTC.

The chain recombines TRBV6-4 with TRBJ2-2, with D possibly TRBD2 on 5 matching bases. Germline values: CDR1 MRHNA, CDR2 SNTAGT. The CDR3 length is 14 residues. V dropped 3 bases and J dropped 4 bases, with 9 bases sitting between them. CDR3 DNA sequence: TGTGCCAGCAGTGAGACGGGGTCCACCGGGGAGCTGTTTTTT. It codes for CASSETGSTGELFF.

This clone was observed a few times. This chain uses TRBV5-1 with TRBJ1-2, with D possibly matching TRBD1 (6 bases). There are 15 residues in the CDR3. Trimming stripped 4 bases from V and 4 bases from J, with 17 bases between. CDR1 SGHRS and CDR2 YFSETQ come from the germline V gene. The CDR3 here is CASSRALGQPYGYTF. DNA for the CDR3: TGCGCCAGCAGCCGAGCCCTCGGACAGCCCTATGGCTACACCTTC.

This chain joins TRBV6-1 and TRBJ2-2; tentative D call: TRBD1 (5 bases). The V and J ends lost 3 bases and 4 bases respectively, with 9 bases between them. In germline, CDR1 is MNHNS, CDR2 SASEGT. There are 14 residues in the CDR3. The CDR3 nucleotides read TGTGCCAGCAGTGATATGGGGCCCACCGGGGAGCTGTTTTTT. This sequence encodes CASSDMGPTGELFF.

CDR3 sequence: CATSKSTGHSETQYF. DNA for the CDR3: TGTGCCACCAGCAAAAGCACGGGACATTCAGAGACCCAGTACTTC. The chain combines TRBV15 with TRBJ2-5, with a tentative D call TRBD1 (6 bases). The CDR3 runs to 15 residues. V dropped 4 bases and J dropped 4 bases, with 16 bases sitting between them. From germline, CDR1 is LNHNV and CDR2 YYDKDF (reference sequence).

This clone was observed a handful of times. The same CDR3 is also encoded by other DNA sequences in this sample. The genes are TRBV4-1 and TRBJ1-4; D remains unclear. Germline assignment: CDR1 MGHRA and CDR2 YSYEKL. The CDR3 extends over 16 amino acids. Trimming shortened V by 1 base and J by 0 bases, and 9 bases separated the two germline ends. For the CDR3, the DNA is TGCGCCAGCAGCCAAGGAACAGTTGCAACTAATGAAAAACTGTTTTTT. It codes for CASSQGTVATNEKLFF.

This clone appeared a few times. The chain uses TRBV7-9 and TRBJ1-6; D is ambiguous. The length of the CDR3 is 17 residues. Germline CDR1 and CDR2: SEHNR and FQNEAQ (reference sequence). The V and J ends lost 5 bases and 0 bases respectively, with 14 bases between them. The CDR3 DNA follows: TGTGCCAGCAGCGCCGCTGCCGGGAACTCCTATAATTCACCCCTCCACTTT. Protein: CASSAAAGNSYNSPLHF. Drawing the rest from reference TRBV7-9 and TRBJ1-6, the complete variable domain is DTGVSQNPRHKITKRGQNVTFRCDPISEHNRLYWYRQTLGQGPEFLTYFQNEAQLEKSRLLSDRFSAERPKGSFSTLEIQRTEQGDSAMYLCASSAAAGNSYNSPLHFGNGTRLTVT.

This clone was found a few times. The chain links TRBV11-1 to TRBJ1-1; the D gene is possibly TRBD1 (6 bases). The CDR3 is made up of 14 amino acids. V lost 6 bases and J lost 1, with 12 bases in between. Germline CDR1 and CDR2: SGHAT and FQDESV (reference sequence). In DNA, the CDR3 is TGTGCCAGCAGGAAGAGGGGGGGGAACACTGAAGCTTTCTTT. Translation gives CASRKRGGNTEAFF.

The chain joins TRBV27 to TRBJ2-7, with a tentative D call TRBD1 (6 bases). Per germline, CDR1 MNHEY and CDR2 SMNVEV (reference sequence). CDR3 length: 15 residues. V lost 3 bases, J lost 0 bases, and 12 bases lay in between. CDR3 region: CASSFSTGSSYEQYF. CDR3 in DNA: TGTGCCAGCAGTTTTTCGACAGGAAGCTCCTACGAGCAGTACTTC.